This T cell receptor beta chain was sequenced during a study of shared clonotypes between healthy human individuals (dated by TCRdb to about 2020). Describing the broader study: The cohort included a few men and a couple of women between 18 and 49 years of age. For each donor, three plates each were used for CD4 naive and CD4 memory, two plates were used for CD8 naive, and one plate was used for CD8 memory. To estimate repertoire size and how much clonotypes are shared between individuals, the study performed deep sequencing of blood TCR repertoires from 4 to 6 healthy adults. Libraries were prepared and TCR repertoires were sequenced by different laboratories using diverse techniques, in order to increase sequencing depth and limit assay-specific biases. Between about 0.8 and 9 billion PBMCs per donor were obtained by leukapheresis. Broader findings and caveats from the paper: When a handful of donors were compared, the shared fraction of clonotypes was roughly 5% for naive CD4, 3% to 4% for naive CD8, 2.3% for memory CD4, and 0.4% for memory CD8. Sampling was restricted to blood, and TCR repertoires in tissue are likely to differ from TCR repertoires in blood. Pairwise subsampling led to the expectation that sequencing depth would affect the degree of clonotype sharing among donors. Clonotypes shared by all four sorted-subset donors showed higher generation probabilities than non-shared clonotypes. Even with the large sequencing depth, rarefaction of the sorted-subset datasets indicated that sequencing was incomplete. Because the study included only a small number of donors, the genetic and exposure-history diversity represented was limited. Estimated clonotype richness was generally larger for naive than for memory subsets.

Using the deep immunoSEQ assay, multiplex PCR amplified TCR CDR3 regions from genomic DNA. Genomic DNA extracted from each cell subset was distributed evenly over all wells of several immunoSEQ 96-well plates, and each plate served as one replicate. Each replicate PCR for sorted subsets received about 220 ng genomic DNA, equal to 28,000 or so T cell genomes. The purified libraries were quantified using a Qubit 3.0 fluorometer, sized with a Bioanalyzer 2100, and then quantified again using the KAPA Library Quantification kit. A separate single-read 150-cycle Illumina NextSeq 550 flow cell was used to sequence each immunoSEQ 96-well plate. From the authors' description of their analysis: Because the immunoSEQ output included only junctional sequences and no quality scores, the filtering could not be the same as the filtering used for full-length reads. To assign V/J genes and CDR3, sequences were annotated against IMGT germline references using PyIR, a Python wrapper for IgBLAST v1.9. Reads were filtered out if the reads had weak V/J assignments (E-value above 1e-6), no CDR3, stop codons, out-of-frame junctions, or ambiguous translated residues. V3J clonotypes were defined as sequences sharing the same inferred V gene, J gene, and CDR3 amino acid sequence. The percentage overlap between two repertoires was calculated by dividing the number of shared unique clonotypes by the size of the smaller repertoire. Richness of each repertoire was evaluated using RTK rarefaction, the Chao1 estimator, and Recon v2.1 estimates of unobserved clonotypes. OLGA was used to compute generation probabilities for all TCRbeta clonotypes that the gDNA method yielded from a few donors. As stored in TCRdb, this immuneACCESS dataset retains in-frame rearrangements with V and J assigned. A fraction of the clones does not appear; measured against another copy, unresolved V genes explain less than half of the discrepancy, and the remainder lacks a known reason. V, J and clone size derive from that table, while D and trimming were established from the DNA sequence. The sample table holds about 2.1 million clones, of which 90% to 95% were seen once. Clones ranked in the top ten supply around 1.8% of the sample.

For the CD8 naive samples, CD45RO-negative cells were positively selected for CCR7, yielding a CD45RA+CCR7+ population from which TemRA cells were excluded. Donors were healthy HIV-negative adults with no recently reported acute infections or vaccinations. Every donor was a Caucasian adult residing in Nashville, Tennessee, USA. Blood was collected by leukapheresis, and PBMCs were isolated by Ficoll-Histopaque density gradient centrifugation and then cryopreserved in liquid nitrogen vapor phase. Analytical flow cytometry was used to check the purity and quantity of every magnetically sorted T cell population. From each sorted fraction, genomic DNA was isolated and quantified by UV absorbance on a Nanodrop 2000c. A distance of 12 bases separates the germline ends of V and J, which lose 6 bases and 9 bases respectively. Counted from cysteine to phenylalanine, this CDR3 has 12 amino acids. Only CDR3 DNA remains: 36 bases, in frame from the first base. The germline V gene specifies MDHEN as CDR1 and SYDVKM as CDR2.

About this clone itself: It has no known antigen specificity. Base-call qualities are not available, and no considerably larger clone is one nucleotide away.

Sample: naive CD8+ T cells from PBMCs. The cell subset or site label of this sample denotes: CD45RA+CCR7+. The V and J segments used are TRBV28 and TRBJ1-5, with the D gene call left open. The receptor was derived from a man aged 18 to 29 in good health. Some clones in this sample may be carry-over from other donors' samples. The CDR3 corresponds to CASREGIGPQHF. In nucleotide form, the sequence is TGTGCCAGCAGGGAGGGTATAGGGCCCCAGCATTTT.